Listed here are 23 T cell receptor beta chains from one sample, sequenced in a study of metastatic and nonmetastatic thyroid tumors. The entire patient cohort was treatment-naive prior to thyroid surgery. TCRdb used MiXCR to call clones anew from the PCR reads. This sample has about 43,000 clones; roughly 3.1% occur once, and the top ten carry 8% to 10%. Sample: blood. These receptors were collected from a female donor with papillary thyroid cancer or a benign thyroid nodule (not recorded which). Some clones in this sample may be carry-over from other donors' samples.

In its sample, this clone was seen a few times. The chain links TRBV20-1 to TRBJ2-7, with 13 bases identical to TRBD2. Trimming cost V 5 bases and J 3 bases; bases outside gene matches: 4. The CDR3 totals 14 residues. CDR1 and CDR2 from the germline V gene are DFQATT and SNEGSKA (reference sequence). The DNA of the CDR3 is TGCAGTGCTCGGACTAGCGGGAGTAGCTACGAGCAGTACTTC. Translation gives CSARTSGSSYEQYF.

The gene calls are TRBV20-1 and TRBJ2-7, with D uncertain. The CDR3 runs to 11 residues. Trimming pared 3 bases from V and 4 bases from J, leaving 7 bases between. The germline V gene encodes CDR1 DFQATT and CDR2 SNEGSKA (reference sequence). The CDR3 sequence is CSASIAYEQYF. The CDR3 region has the DNA TGCAGTGCTAGTATCGCGTACGAGCAGTACTTC.

This clone was recorded at least ten times. This chain joins TRBV11-3 and TRBJ2-3, with D possibly matching TRBD1 (5 bases). The ends were cut back, 3 bases at V and 0 bases at J, with 7 bases in the middle. This CDR3 is 14 amino acids long. Per the germline V gene, CDR1 is SGHNT and CDR2 is YENEEA. This CDR3 is CASSLGRSTDTQYF. CDR3 sequence (DNA): TGTGCCAGCAGCTTGGGGCGGAGCACAGATACGCAGTATTTT.

Note on this clone: One end of the junction varies from germline; a read error may be responsible. The gene calls are TRBV6-2 or TRBV6-3 and TRBJ2-1; TRBD1 aligns across 7 bases. Looked up from germline, CDR1 is MNHEY and CDR2 is SVGEGT. The CDR3 has 12 residues. In nucleotides, the CDR3 is TGTGCCAGCAGTAACAGGGGAAATGAGCAGCTCTTC. Translated: CASSNRGNEQLF.

This clone is medium-sized (0.01 to 0.1%) within its sample. The V and J genes are TRBV20-1 and TRBJ2-3; D tentatively reads TRBD1 or TRBD2 (5 bases each). Germline V gives CDR1 DFQATT, CDR2 SNEGSKA (reference sequence). The CDR3 length is 15 residues. V lost 0 bases and J 4 bases, leaving 14 bases between the germline ends. This chain's CDR3 is CSARDGARAADTQYF. Written as DNA, the CDR3 is TGCAGTGCTAGAGACGGGGCTCGAGCGGCAGATACGCAGTATTTT.

The chain has TRBV5-1 and TRBJ2-3, with D perhaps TRBD1 or TRBD2 (5 bases each). The CDR3 covers 13 residues. Germline V gives CDR1 SGHRS, CDR2 YFSETQ. V was trimmed by 8 bases and J by 6 bases, leaving 16 bases between them. The CDR3 coding sequence is TGCGCCAGAGGGGACGACGGAGGCGATACGCAGTATTTT. It yields the protein CARGDDGGDTQYF.

The table lists this clone with many counts. CDR3 protein: CASSEPRGGGHEQYF. The DNA for the CDR3 is TGTGCCAGCAGTGAACCCCGAGGAGGGGGGCACGAGCAGTACTTC. The chain recombines TRBV6-1 with TRBJ2-7; D is tentatively TRBD1 or TRBD2 (6 bases each). With 2 bases removed from V and 5 bases from J, the gap between germline ends came to 16 bases. The CDR3 length is 15 residues. Germline CDR1 reads MNHNS; CDR2 reads SASEGT.

This clone has a handful of counts. The chain carries TRBV6-2 or TRBV6-3 and TRBJ1-2, with 7 bases fitting TRBD1. J was trimmed by 8 bases and V by 5 bases; bases with no gene match: 2. The CDR3 contains 11 residues. Germline assignment: CDR1 MNHEY and CDR2 SVGEGT. CDR3: CASSVGGGYTF. CDR3 nucleotide sequence: TGTGCCAGCAGTGTAGGGGGCGGCTACACCTTC.

This clone was picked up many times. The chain joins TRBV5-6 to TRBJ2-5, with unresolved D. Germline V gene data show CDR1 as SGHDT and CDR2 as YYEEEE. Deletions cut 3 bases from V and 2 bases from J, with 2 bases between. The CDR3 has 11 residues. CDR3 in amino acids: CASSSQETQYF. The CDR3 DNA is TGTGCCAGCAGCTCACAAGAGACCCAGTACTTC.

This clone was counted between two and nine times. The chain recombines TRBV5-1 with TRBJ1-4; 7 positions agree with TRBD1. CDR3 length: 14 residues. Trimming cost V 5 bases and J 2 bases; bases outside gene matches: 3. The germline V gene encodes CDR1 SGHRS and CDR2 YFSETQ. DNA for the CDR3: TGCGCCAGCAGAAGGGACAGTACTAATGAAAAACTGTTTTTT. This encodes CASRRDSTNEKLFF.

The table lists this clone with many counts. The chain employs TRBV6-1 and TRBJ1-5; a possible D gene is TRBD1 (6 bases). Germline values: CDR1 MNHNS, CDR2 SASEGT. The CDR3 runs 15 residues. Trimming shortened V by 1 base and J by 3 bases, and 10 bases separated the two germline ends. The chain's CDR3 is CASSEVGGYNQPQHF. The CDR3 DNA reads as TGTGCCAGCAGTGAAGTAGGGGGGTACAATCAGCCCCAGCATTTT.

This clone was counted a few times. The rearrangement joins TRBV28 to TRBJ2-7, with 8 nucleotides matching TRBD2. The CDR3 has 14 amino acids. Looked up from germline, CDR1 is MDHEN and CDR2 is SYDVKM. With 5 bases clipped from V and 2 bases from J, the junction kept 5 bases outside the gene matches. CDR3 protein: CASSPPGLAYEQYF. CDR3 in DNA: TGTGCCAGCAGTCCGCCGGGACTAGCCTACGAGCAGTACTTC.

The sample holds many counts of this clone. The rearrangement joins TRBV15 to TRBJ1-1; D is possibly TRBD1 (6 bases). Between the trimmed V and J ends, which lost 5 bases and 2 bases, there was a span of 9 bases. CDR3 length equals 13 residues. Per the germline V gene, CDR1 is LNHNV and CDR2 is YYDKDF (reference sequence). The CDR3 spells CATSRTENTEAFF. CDR3 DNA sequence: TGTGCCACCAGCCGGACAGAAAACACTGAAGCTTTCTTT.

The chain employs TRBV24-1 and TRBJ2-1; D possibly corresponds to TRBD1 (6 bases). The CDR3 totals 16 residues. Germline V CDR1 and CDR2: KGHDR, SFDVKD. V was trimmed by 1 base and J by 0 bases, leaving 9 bases between them. CDR3 protein: CATSDFKGGSYNEQFF. The CDR3, as DNA: TGTGCCACCAGTGATTTTAAAGGGGGCTCCTACAATGAGCAGTTCTTC.

This clone was recorded many times. This chain uses TRBV30 with TRBJ2-7, with D tentatively TRBD1 or TRBD2 (5 bases each). There are 12 residues in the CDR3. The V end was cut by 5 bases, the J end by 3 bases, with 11 bases between. Germline assignment: CDR1 GTSNPN and CDR2 SVGIG (reference sequence). The CDR3 DNA follows: TGTGCCTGGGGGGGTGGATTCTACGAGCAGTACTTC. Its translation is CAWGGGFYEQYF.

This clone has ten or more counts. Since a much larger clone is just one base distant, this may be a read error. This sequence joins TRBV12-5 and TRBJ1-2; 8 bases match TRBD1. Germline CDR1 and CDR2: LGHNT and FRNRAP. This CDR3 is 16 amino acids long. Here the CDR3 DNA reads TGTGCTAGTGGGGACCGCGGACAGGGACTTTTCTATGGCTACATCTTC. Amino acid sequence: CASGDRGQGLFYGYIF. Using reference TRBV12-5 and TRBJ1-2 for the parts outside the CDR3, the full variable domain is DARVTQTPRHKVTEMGQEVTMRCQPILGHNTVFWYRQTMMQGLELLAYFRNRAPLDDSGMPKDRFSAEMPDATLATLKIQPSEPRDSAVYFCASGDRGQGLFYGYIFGSGTRLTVV.

The table lists this clone with many counts. V and J are TRBV20-1 and TRBJ2-2, with 9 bases fitting TRBD2. Germline CDR1 is DFQATT and CDR2 is SNEGSKA (reference sequence). The CDR3 has 13 amino acids. After removal of 6 bases from V and 6 bases from J, the junction contained 5 bases not matched to a gene. The CDR3 loop reads CSAQRGGAGELFF. CDR3 in DNA: TGCAGTGCACAGCGCGGGGGGGCCGGGGAGCTGTTTTTT.

This clone was seen ten or more times. V is TRBV3-1 and J is TRBJ1-2; D not resolved. This CDR3 is 14 amino acids long. Germline loops: CDR1 LGHDT, CDR2 YNNKEL (reference sequence). Trimming pared 0 bases from V and 4 bases from J, leaving 9 bases between. In nucleotides, the CDR3 is TGTGCCAGCAGCCAAGAAAGGTGGGCCTATGGCTACACCTTC. Amino acid sequence: CASSQERWAYGYTF.

This clone was observed many times. J is TRBJ1-2 and V is TRBV7-9; no reliable D call. The CDR3 spans 11 residues. Germline V gene data show CDR1 as SEHNR and CDR2 as FQNEAQ (reference sequence). The germline V and J ends were trimmed by 5 bases and 6 bases, with 7 bases remaining between them. The CDR3 spells CASSQTDGYTF. CDR3 in DNA: TGTGCCAGCAGCCAAACGGATGGCTACACCTTC. Variable domain in full (rest from reference TRBV7-9 and TRBJ1-2): DTGVSQNPRHKITKRGQNVTFRCDPISEHNRLYWYRQTLGQGPEFLTYFQNEAQLEKSRLLSDRFSAERPKGSFSTLEIQRTEQGDSAMYLCASSQTDGYTFGSGTRLTVV.

This clone was counted only a few times. One end of the junction is discordant with germline, which a read error may explain. V is TRBV19 and J is TRBJ1-1; the match to TRBD1 covers 7 bases. Looked up from germline, CDR1 is LNHDA and CDR2 is SQIVND (reference sequence). CDR3 length: 15 residues. The CDR3 nucleotides read TGTACCAGCAGTGTCGCTACGGGACAGACCCAGACGTCTTTCTTT. The encoded protein is CTSSVATGQTQTSFF.

This clone was detected a few times. V and J are TRBV24-1 and TRBJ1-2; TRBD1 might be the D (6 bases). This CDR3 contains 15 residues. Germline V gene lookup returns CDR1 KGHDR and CDR2 SFDVKD. Trimming left V 3 bases short and J 2 bases short, with 12 bases between. CDR3 bases: TGTGCCACCAGTGATATAAAGGGGGGAAACTATGGCTACACCTTC. As protein: CATSDIKGGNYGYTF.

This clone was picked up many times. The chain couples TRBV5-5 to TRBJ2-1; the D is unclear. V was clipped by 0 bases and J by 7 bases, with 11 bases between them. Germline V lookup: CDR1 SGHKS, CDR2 YYEKEE (reference sequence). The CDR3 is 14 residues long. This chain's CDR3 is CASSLALNLNEQFF. The DNA for the CDR3 is TGTGCCAGCAGCTTGGCCCTTAATCTGAATGAGCAGTTCTTC.

This clone appeared many times. The chain combines TRBV14 with TRBJ2-1; D perhaps matches TRBD1 (6 bases). In germline, CDR1 is SGHDN, CDR2 FVKESK. V shed 1 base and J shed 10 bases, with 17 bases lying between them. The CDR3 has 15 residues. In nucleotides, the CDR3 is TGTGCCAGCAGCCAAGTTTTCTCCAGGGGCGGCGAGCAGTTCTTC. It yields the protein CASSQVFSRGGEQFF.